The 11 T cell receptor beta chains reported below all come from one sample, sequenced in a study of cytomegalovirus exposure and HLA in healthy donors. Primers for the PCR totalled 60 Vbeta and 13 Jbeta. The data were produced by immunoSEQ multiplex PCR, yet TCRdb's version contains in-frame clones alone and is incomplete. The sample has approximately 140,000 clones, around 77% seen once. The sample comprised PBMCs. The receptor source for this set is a woman in her forties or fifties in good health and CMV-seronegative.

This clone was seen just once. The chain carries TRBV5-5 and TRBJ2-6; 7 nucleotides match TRBD1. CDR1 and CDR2 from the germline V gene are SGHKS and YYEKEE (reference sequence). V lost 4 bases to trimming and J lost 2 bases; unmatched junction nucleotides: 6. CDR3 length: 16 amino acids. CDR3 DNA: TGTGCCAGCAGCGCCCCAAGGGGGCCTGGGGCCAACGTCCTGACTTTC. Amino acid sequence: CASSAPRGPGANVLTF.

J is TRBJ1-6 and V is TRBV9; D is undetermined. The ends were cut back, 1 base at V and 3 bases at J, with 5 bases in the middle. The CDR3 extends over 14 amino acids. Germline assignment: CDR1 SGDLS and CDR2 YYNGEE. The CDR3 protein is CASSVTGYNSPLHF. CDR3 sequence (DNA): TGTGCCAGCAGCGTAACCGGCTATAATTCACCCCTCCACTTT.

This clone was detected a few times. The chain carries TRBV5-4 and TRBJ2-7; a possible D gene is TRBD1 (6 bases). Germline V gene lookup returns CDR1 SGHNT and CDR2 YYREEE (reference sequence). The ends were cut back, 3 bases at V and 0 bases at J, with 13 bases in the middle. The CDR3 has 15 residues. The CDR3 nucleotides read TGTGCCAGCAGCTCGACAGGTTATAGCTCCTACGAGCAGTACTTC. It specifies CASSSTGYSSYEQYF. Together with reference TRBV5-4 and TRBJ2-7, the CDR3 gives the full variable domain: ETGVTQSPTHLIKTRGQQVTLRCSSQSGHNTVSWYQQALGQGPQFIFQYYREEENGRGNFPPRFSGLQFPNYSSELNVNALELDDSALYLCASSSTGYSSYEQYFGPGTRLTVT.

The rearrangement joins TRBV4-2 to TRBJ1-6; D is possibly TRBD1 (6 bases). V was clipped by 0 bases and J by 14 bases, with 17 bases between them. This CDR3 is built from 15 residues. Germline CDR1 is LGHNA and CDR2 is YNFKEQ. CDR3 nucleotide sequence: TGTGCCAGCAGCCAAGATACAGGACAGTCAAGTTCCCTCCACTTT. Translating gives CASSQDTGQSSSLHF.

The chain couples TRBV6-4 to TRBJ1-2; 11 nucleotides agree with TRBD1. The CDR3 sequence is 15 residues long. Trimming at V came to 6 bases and at J to 4 bases, leaving 7 bases not matched to a gene. The germline V gene encodes CDR1 MRHNA and CDR2 SNTAGT. The CDR3 DNA reads TGTGCCAGCAGCCCAGGACAGGGGGCTACCTATGGCTACACCTTC. Protein product: CASSPGQGATYGYTF.

The chain has TRBV5-1 and TRBJ1-3; D is ambiguous. The CDR3 has 16 residues. Germline CDR1 SGHRS, CDR2 YFSETQ. Trimming left V 0 bases short and J 2 bases short, with 12 bases between. The CDR3 spells CASSLGPGPAGNTIYF. The CDR3 DNA sequence: TGCGCCAGCAGCTTGGGTCCAGGCCCCGCTGGAAACACCATATATTTT.

This chain links TRBV5-4 with TRBJ2-3, with 10 bases that match TRBD1. In germline, CDR1 is SGHNT, CDR2 YYREEE (reference sequence). The CDR3 runs 15 residues. Trimming cost V 4 bases and J 3 bases; bases outside gene matches: 5. CDR3 sequence (DNA): TGTGCCAGCAGCCTAGGACAGGGGGGGACAGATACGCAGTATTTT. Translating gives CASSLGQGGTDTQYF.

The rearrangement links TRBV27 to TRBJ2-5; 8 nucleotides line up with TRBD2. The CDR3 has 13 amino acids. The V gene's germline CDR1 is MNHEY and CDR2 SMNVEV (reference sequence). The V gene end was trimmed by 7 bases and the J gene end by 6 bases; junction bases not matched to a gene: 7. As DNA, the CDR3 is TGTGCCAGCACCACCGGGGGGGCAAAGACCCAGTACTTC. Translating it yields CASTTGGAKTQYF.

In this sample, this clone turned up many times. This sequence joins TRBV27 and TRBJ2-7; D may be TRBD1 (6 bases). This CDR3 has 14 amino acids. V was cut by 4 bases and J by 1 base, with 11 bases left in between. Germline CDR1 reads MNHEY; CDR2 reads SMNVEV (reference sequence). The DNA for the CDR3 is TGTGCCAGCAGTTCCCCCGGACAGTCCTACGAGCAGTACTTC. Translating it yields CASSSPGQSYEQYF.

The chain employs TRBV29-1 and TRBJ2-1, with no clear D. From germline, CDR1 is SQVTM and CDR2 ANQGSEA. V shed 3 bases and J shed 4 bases, with 16 bases lying between them. The CDR3 is 15 amino acids. The CDR3 spells CSVDGAAFSYNEQFF. DNA for the CDR3: TGCAGCGTTGATGGTGCGGCCTTTAGTTACAATGAGCAGTTCTTC.

V gene TRBV29-1 combines with J gene TRBJ2-1; 7 bases line up with TRBD1. Germline trimming cut 1 base from V and 3 bases from J; bases unmatched to any gene: 6. Germline values: CDR1 SQVTM, CDR2 ANQGSEA. The CDR3 runs 15 residues. The CDR3 loop is CSVEARQGNYNEQFF. For the CDR3, the DNA is TGCAGCGTTGAAGCCCGACAGGGCAACTACAATGAGCAGTTCTTC.